The next 22 T cell receptor beta chains were all read from a single sample in a study of vaccination and CD4 T cells after COVID-19. This sample's treatment: approximately nine-day PBMC culture with coronavirus spike peptide pools or control peptides (ViraFEST assay). The Oncomine TCR Beta short-read assay was applied to DNA of cultured CD4+ T cells. TCRdb independently ran MiXCR on the PCR reads; one entry per CDR3 protein. The sample records some 15,000 distinct CDR3 sequences, 65% to 75% being singletons. Which antigens these TCRs recognize remains unknown. Sequencing was carried out using CD4+ T cells from blood, cultured in vitro. The source is a human donor who had recovered from COVID-19.

This clonotype was seen only a few times. The chain combines TRBV24-1 with TRBJ1-4; D is possibly TRBD1 (5 bases). The CDR3 has 15 amino acids. Looked up from germline, CDR1 is KGHDR and CDR2 is SFDVKD. V was shortened by 2 bases and J by 8 bases, with 14 bases between the two germline ends. CDR3 sequence reads: CATSDSTAYGEKLFF. CDR3 bases: TGTGCCACCAGTGATTCGACAGCCTATGGAGAAAAACTGTTTTTT.

The chain carries TRBV20-1 and TRBJ1-6; 9 nucleotides align to TRBD1. V was pared by 7 bases and J by 10 bases, with 11 bases of the junction left unmatched. The V gene's germline CDR1 is DFQATT and CDR2 SNEGSKA (reference sequence). The CDR3 runs 14 residues. The CDR3 spells CSGAGQGLISPLHF. The CDR3 DNA reads as TGCAGTGGGGCGGGACAGGGCTTGATCTCACCCCTCCACTTT.

This chain links TRBV10-3 with TRBJ1-2; perhaps TRBD1 as D (5 bases). Germline V gene data show CDR1 as ENHRY and CDR2 as SYGVKD. Trimming took off 3 bases at V and 8 bases at J, with 13 bases between the two ends. The CDR3 spans 13 residues. DNA for the CDR3: TGTGCCATCAGTGATGTCCAGGGCCTCGGCTACACCTTC. It translates to CAISDVQGLGYTF.

This clonotype showed up just a few times. The V gene is TRBV7-9, the J gene TRBJ2-3; D is ambiguous. The CDR3 has 13 residues. V lost 5 bases to trimming and J lost 5 bases, with 11 bases between them. CDR1 SEHNR and CDR2 FQNEAQ come from the germline V gene (reference sequence). CDR3 sequence: CASSPRSGDTQYF. DNA for the CDR3: TGTGCCAGCAGCCCACGTTCCGGAGATACGCAGTATTTT.

The J gene is TRBJ1-5, the V gene TRBV6-2 or TRBV6-3; 7 positions agree with TRBD1. The CDR3 spans 15 residues. With 0 bases clipped from V and 1 base from J, the junction kept 0 bases outside the gene matches. Per germline, CDR1 MNHEY and CDR2 SVGEGT. The CDR3 DNA sequence: TGTGCCAGCAGTTACTCAGGGGGCAGCAATCAGCCCCAGCATTTT. The encoded protein is CASSYSGGSNQPQHF.

The chain is built from TRBV20-1 and TRBJ2-7, with TRBD2 matching over 14 bases. This CDR3 region has 17 residues. Losses at the gene ends were 5 bases for V and 3 bases for J; bases not matched to a gene: 12. CDR1 is DFQATT and CDR2 is SNEGSKA in the germline V gene (reference sequence). Written as DNA, the CDR3 is TGCAGTGCTTTGGGACTAGCGGGAGACCCTTTCAGCTACGAGCAGTACTTC. It yields the protein CSALGLAGDPFSYEQYF.

This clonotype was observed a single time. CDR3 residues: CASNPLAGRNNEQFF. The CDR3 DNA reads as TGTGCCAGCAATCCGCTAGCGGGTCGAAACAATGAGCAGTTCTTC. The chain couples TRBV6-1 to TRBJ2-1; 8 bases are a match to TRBD2. The ends lost 7 bases at V and 5 bases at J; junction bases unmatched: 10. Germline V gene sequence: CDR1 MNHNS, CDR2 SASEGT. The CDR3 extends over 15 amino acids.

The rearrangement links TRBV2 to TRBJ2-5, with D hard to call. The germline gives CDR1 SNHLY, CDR2 FYNNEI. This CDR3 has 11 amino acids. The V end lost 2 bases, the J end lost 4 bases, and 2 bases lay between the germline ends. The CDR3 region has the DNA TGTGCCAGCAGTGAACGAGAGACCCAGTACTTC. It specifies CASSERETQYF.

This chain uses TRBV12-3 or TRBV12-4 with TRBJ2-5, with 7 bases matching TRBD2. With 4 bases clipped from V and 2 bases from J, the junction kept 1 base outside the gene matches. The CDR3 is 13 amino acids. In nucleotides, the CDR3 is TGTGCCAGCAGTTGGCGGGGGCAAGAGACCCAGTACTTC. Translation gives CASSWRGQETQYF.

The rearrangement links TRBV7-2 to TRBJ1-5; weak D call: TRBD1 (5 bases). From germline, CDR1 is SGHTA and CDR2 FQGNSA. V was trimmed by 5 bases and J by 5 bases, leaving 19 bases between them. CDR3 length equals 16 residues. The CDR3 bases are TGTGCCAGCAGCCCGTATATTGGGGGTCGCGATCAGCCCCAGCATTTT. Translation: CASSPYIGGRDQPQHF.

In DNA form, the CDR3 reads TGTGCCAGCAGTCCCCTAGCCAAAAACATTCAGTACTTC. The encoded protein is CASSPLAKNIQYF. The genes are TRBV27 and TRBJ2-4; D uncertain. The germline V gene encodes CDR1 MNHEY and CDR2 SMNVEV (reference sequence). Trimming left V 5 bases short and J 0 bases short, with 5 bases between. There are 13 residues in the CDR3.

By sample fraction, this clonotype is medium-sized. The chain carries TRBV7-9 and TRBJ2-5; 7 bases align to TRBD1. Germline CDR1 is SEHNR and CDR2 is FQNEAQ (reference sequence). V gave up 4 bases and J gave up 2 bases; unmatched junction bases: 4. The CDR3 runs 14 residues. The CDR3: CASSSGQPQETQYF. Here the CDR3 DNA reads TGTGCCAGCAGCTCGGGACAGCCACAAGAGACCCAGTACTTC.

This clonotype was seen a few times. This rearrangement joins TRBV19 to TRBJ1-1; a weak D match, TRBD1 (5 bases). V shed 3 bases and J shed 1 base, with 12 bases lying between them. The CDR3 covers 15 residues. Germline V lookup: CDR1 LNHDA, CDR2 SQIVND (reference sequence). This chain's CDR3 is CASSMGRTGNTEAFF. The CDR3 DNA reads TGTGCCAGTAGTATGGGTCGTACAGGGAACACTGAAGCTTTCTTT.

The chain links TRBV20-1 to TRBJ1-1, with a weak D call TRBD1 (5 bases). Trimming took 1 base from V and 6 from J, leaving 18 bases between them. Per the germline V gene, CDR1 is DFQATT and CDR2 is SNEGSKA (reference sequence). The CDR3 is 15 amino acids. The CDR3 DNA reads as TGCAGTGCTAGAGTATTCGGGACCTCAGGACCTGAAGCTTTCTTT. This sequence encodes CSARVFGTSGPEAFF.

There are a few counts of this clonotype. V is TRBV20-1 and J is TRBJ1-5, with no clear D. CDR3 size: 15 residues. Between the trimmed V and J ends, which lost 1 base and 2 bases, there was a span of 12 bases. Germline assignment: CDR1 DFQATT and CDR2 SNEGSKA (reference sequence). Written as DNA, the CDR3 is TGCAGTGCTAGAGTCGATTTCACCGGCAATCAGCCCCAGCATTTT. Translated: CSARVDFTGNQPQHF.

This sequence joins TRBV7-2 and TRBJ1-1, with 8 bases identical to TRBD1. CDR3 size: 15 residues. J gave up 5 bases and V 6 bases, and 11 bases lay outside the gene matches. Germline V lookup: CDR1 SGHTA, CDR2 FQGNSA. The CDR3: CASRRGRGRGTEAFF. Written as DNA, the CDR3 is TGTGCCAGCAGACGCGGCAGGGGGCGAGGAACTGAAGCTTTCTTT.

This sequence joins TRBV10-2 and TRBJ1-5; tentative D call: TRBD1 (5 bases). The CDR3 totals 13 residues. The V gene's germline CDR1 is WSHSY and CDR2 SAAADI. Between the trimmed V and J ends, which lost 7 bases and 11 bases, there was a span of 18 bases. The CDR3 is CASTGTRTGTQHF. The DNA for the CDR3 is TGCGCCAGCACAGGGACCCGGACGGGGACCCAGCATTTT.

This sequence joins TRBV30 and TRBJ2-3; D is ambiguous. V was cut by 4 bases and J by 0 bases, with 8 bases left in between. This CDR3 has 13 amino acids. Germline CDR1 GTSNPN, CDR2 SVGIG (reference sequence). CDR3 protein: CAWTLGSTDTQYF. The CDR3 coding sequence is TGTGCCTGGACTCTGGGTAGCACAGATACGCAGTATTTT.

The chain is built from TRBV27 and TRBJ1-3, with unresolved D. Germline CDR1 MNHEY, CDR2 SMNVEV (reference sequence). Trimming removed 2 bases from V and 2 bases from J, with 10 bases in between. This CDR3 contains 15 residues. The CDR3 region has the DNA TGTGCCAGCAGTTTAGATAGAAGTCCTGGAAACACCATATATTTT. Amino acids: CASSLDRSPGNTIYF.

This clonotype appeared a single time. The rearrangement uses TRBV11-2 and TRBJ2-4; D may be TRBD1 (5 bases). With 3 bases removed from V and 7 bases from J, the gap between germline ends came to 13 bases. The CDR3 runs 14 residues. From germline, CDR1 is SGHAT and CDR2 FQNNGV. This chain's CDR3 is CASSFQGQSNIQYF. DNA of the CDR3: TGTGCCAGCAGCTTCCAAGGACAATCGAACATTCAGTACTTC.

The chain combines TRBV7-9 with TRBJ2-3; D is ambiguous. V dropped 5 bases and J dropped 4 bases, with 10 bases sitting between them. The CDR3 is made up of 13 amino acids. CDR1 and CDR2 (germline): SEHNR, FQNEAQ (reference sequence). CDR3: CASSRPSSDTQYF. CDR3 coding DNA: TGTGCCAGCAGCCGCCCCTCATCAGATACGCAGTATTTT.

The chain carries TRBV15 and TRBJ2-7, with D hard to call. Per germline, CDR1 LNHNV and CDR2 YYDKDF (reference sequence). The CDR3 spans 18 residues. V gave up 0 bases and J gave up 1 base, with 19 bases separating them. CDR3 nucleotides: TGTGCCACCAGCAGAGATAGAGCCTCCGGTTACCATTCCTACGAGCAGTACTTC. Its protein product is CATSRDRASGYHSYEQYF.